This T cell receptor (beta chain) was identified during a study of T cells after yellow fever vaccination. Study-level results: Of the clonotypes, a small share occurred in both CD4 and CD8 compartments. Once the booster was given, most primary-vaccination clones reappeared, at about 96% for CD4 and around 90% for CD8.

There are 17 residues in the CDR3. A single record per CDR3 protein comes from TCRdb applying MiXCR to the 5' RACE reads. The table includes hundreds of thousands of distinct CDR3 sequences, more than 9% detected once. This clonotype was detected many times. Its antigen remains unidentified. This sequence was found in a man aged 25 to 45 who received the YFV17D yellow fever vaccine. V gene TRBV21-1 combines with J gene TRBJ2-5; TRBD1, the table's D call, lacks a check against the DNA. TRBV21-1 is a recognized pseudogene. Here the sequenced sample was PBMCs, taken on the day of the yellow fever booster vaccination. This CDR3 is CASSKDYRDSLQETQYF. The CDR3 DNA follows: TGTGCCAGCAGCAAAGATTATCGGGACAGTTTACAAGAGACCCAGTACTTC.